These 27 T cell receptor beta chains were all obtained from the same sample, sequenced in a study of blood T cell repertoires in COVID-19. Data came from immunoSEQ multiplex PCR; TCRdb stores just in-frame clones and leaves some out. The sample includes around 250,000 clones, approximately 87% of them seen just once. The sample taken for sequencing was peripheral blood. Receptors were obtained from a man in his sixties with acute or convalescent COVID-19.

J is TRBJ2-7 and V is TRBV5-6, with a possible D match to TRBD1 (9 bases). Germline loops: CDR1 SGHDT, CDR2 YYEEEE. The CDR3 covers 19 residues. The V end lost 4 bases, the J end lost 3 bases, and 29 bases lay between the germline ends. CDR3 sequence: CASSGTGLHGLAGLYEQYF. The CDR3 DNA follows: TGTGCCAGCAGCGGGACAGGGCTACACGGTCTAGCGGGCCTCTACGAGCAGTACTTC.

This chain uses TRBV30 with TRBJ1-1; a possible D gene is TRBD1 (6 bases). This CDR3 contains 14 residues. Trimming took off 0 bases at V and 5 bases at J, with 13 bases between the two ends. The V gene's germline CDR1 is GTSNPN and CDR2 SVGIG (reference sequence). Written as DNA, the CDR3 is TGTGCCTGGAGTGTTGACAGGTCCTTAACTGAAGCTTTCTTT. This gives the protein CAWSVDRSLTEAFF.

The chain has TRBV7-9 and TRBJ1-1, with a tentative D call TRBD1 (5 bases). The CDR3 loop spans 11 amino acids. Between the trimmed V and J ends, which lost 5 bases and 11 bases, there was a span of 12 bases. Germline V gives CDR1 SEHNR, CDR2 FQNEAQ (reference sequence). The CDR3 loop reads CASSPQGMAFF. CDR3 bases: TGTGCCAGCAGCCCCCAGGGTATGGCTTTCTTT.

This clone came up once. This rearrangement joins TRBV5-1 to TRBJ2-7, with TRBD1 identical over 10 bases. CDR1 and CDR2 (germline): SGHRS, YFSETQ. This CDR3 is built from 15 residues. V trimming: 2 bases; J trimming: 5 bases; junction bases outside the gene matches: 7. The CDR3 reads CASSFRDRGINEQYF. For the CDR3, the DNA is TGCGCCAGCAGCTTCCGGGACAGGGGTATCAACGAGCAGTACTTC.

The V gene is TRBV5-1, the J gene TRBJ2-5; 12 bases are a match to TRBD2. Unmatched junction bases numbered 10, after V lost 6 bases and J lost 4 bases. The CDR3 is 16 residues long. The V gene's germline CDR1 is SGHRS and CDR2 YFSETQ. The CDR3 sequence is CASKGLAGFYGETQYF. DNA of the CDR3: TGCGCCAGCAAAGGACTAGCGGGATTTTACGGAGAGACCCAGTACTTC.

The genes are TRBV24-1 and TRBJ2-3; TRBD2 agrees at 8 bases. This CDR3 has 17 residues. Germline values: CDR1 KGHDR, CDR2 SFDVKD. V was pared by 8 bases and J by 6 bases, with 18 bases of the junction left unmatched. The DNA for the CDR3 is TGTGCCACCAAGCCGCCCGGTGAACGGGAGGGCCGGGATACGCAGTATTTT. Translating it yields CATKPPGEREGRDTQYF.

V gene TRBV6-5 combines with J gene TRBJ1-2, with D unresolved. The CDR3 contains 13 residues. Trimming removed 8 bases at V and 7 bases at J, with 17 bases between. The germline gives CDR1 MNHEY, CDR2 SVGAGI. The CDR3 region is CASLSDATGGYTF. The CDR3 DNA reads TGTGCCAGCTTGTCAGATGCTACGGGTGGCTACACCTTC.

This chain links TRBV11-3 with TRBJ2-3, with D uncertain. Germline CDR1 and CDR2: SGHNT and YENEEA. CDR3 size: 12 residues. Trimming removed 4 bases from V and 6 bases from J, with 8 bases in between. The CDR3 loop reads CASSSRWDTQYF. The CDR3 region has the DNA TGTGCCAGCAGCTCGCGGTGGGATACGCAGTATTTT.

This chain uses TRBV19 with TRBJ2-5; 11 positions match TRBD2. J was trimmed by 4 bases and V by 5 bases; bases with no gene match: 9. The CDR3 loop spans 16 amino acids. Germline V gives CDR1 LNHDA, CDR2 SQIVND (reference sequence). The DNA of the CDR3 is TGTGCCAGTAGTCGATATAGCGGGAGGGCCGCAGAGACCCAGTACTTC. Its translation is CASSRYSGRAAETQYF.

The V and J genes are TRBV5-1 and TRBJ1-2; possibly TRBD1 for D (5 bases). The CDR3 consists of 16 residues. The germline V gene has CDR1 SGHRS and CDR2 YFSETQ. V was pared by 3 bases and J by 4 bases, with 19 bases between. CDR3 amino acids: CASSSPSGMRGYGYTF. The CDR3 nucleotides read TGCGCCAGCAGCTCCCCCTCAGGGATGCGAGGCTATGGCTACACCTTC.

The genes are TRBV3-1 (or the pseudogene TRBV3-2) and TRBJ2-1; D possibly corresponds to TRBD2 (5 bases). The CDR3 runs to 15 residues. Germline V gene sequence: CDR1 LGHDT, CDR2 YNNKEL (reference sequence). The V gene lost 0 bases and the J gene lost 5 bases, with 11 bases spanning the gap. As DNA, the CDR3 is TGTGCCAGCAGCCAAGATTTGATCGGGAACAATGAGCAGTTCTTC. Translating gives CASSQDLIGNNEQFF.

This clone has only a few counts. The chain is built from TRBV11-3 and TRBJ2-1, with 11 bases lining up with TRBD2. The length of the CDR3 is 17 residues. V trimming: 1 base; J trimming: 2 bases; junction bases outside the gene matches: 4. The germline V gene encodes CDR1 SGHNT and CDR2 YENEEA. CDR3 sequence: CASSLGLAGMTYNEQFF. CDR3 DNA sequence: TGTGCCAGCAGCTTAGGACTAGCGGGAATGACCTACAATGAGCAGTTCTTC.

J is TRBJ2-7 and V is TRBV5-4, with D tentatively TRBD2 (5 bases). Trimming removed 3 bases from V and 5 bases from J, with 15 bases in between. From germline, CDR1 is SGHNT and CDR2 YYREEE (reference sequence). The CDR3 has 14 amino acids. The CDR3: CASSSEPPSNEQYF. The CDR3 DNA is TGTGCCAGCAGCTCCGAGCCCCCTAGCAACGAGCAGTACTTC.

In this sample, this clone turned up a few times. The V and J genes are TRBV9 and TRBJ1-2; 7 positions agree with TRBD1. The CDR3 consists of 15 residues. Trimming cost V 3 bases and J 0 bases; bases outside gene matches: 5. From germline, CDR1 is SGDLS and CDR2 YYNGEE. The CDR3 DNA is TGTGCCAGCAGCGCCCGACAGGGCACTAACTATGGCTACACCTTC. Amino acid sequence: CASSARQGTNYGYTF.

CDR3 in amino acids: CASSTNGGPGELFF. CDR3 coding DNA: TGTGCCAGTAGTACCAACGGAGGACCCGGGGAGCTGTTTTTT. V and J are TRBV19 and TRBJ2-2; weak D call: TRBD2 (5 bases). Germline CDR1 reads LNHDA; CDR2 reads SQIVND (reference sequence). This CDR3 is 14 amino acids long. Trimming pared 4 bases from V and 6 bases from J, leaving 12 bases between.

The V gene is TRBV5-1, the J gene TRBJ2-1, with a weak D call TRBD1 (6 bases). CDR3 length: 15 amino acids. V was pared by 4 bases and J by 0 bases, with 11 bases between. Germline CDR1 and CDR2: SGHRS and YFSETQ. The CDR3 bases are TGCGCCAGCAGCGTCACAGGGAACTCCTACAATGAGCAGTTCTTC. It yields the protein CASSVTGNSYNEQFF.

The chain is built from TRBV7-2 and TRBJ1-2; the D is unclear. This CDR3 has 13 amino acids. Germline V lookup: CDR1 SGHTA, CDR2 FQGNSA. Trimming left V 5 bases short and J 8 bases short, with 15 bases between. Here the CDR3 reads CASSPGWVGGYTF. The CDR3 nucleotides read TGTGCCAGCAGCCCCGGGTGGGTTGGAGGCTACACCTTC.

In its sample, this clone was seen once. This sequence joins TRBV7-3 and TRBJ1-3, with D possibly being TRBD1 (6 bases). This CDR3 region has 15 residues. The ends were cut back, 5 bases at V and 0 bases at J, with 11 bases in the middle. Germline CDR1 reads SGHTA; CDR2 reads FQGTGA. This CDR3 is CASSATGSSGNTIYF. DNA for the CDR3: TGTGCCAGCAGCGCCACAGGGAGCTCTGGAAACACCATATATTTT.

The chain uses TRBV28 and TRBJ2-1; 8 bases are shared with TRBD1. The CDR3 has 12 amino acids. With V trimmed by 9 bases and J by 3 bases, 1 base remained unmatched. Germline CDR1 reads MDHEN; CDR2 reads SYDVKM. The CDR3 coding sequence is TGTGCCAGTACAGGGGGCTACAATGAGCAGTTCTTC. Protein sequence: CASTGGYNEQFF.

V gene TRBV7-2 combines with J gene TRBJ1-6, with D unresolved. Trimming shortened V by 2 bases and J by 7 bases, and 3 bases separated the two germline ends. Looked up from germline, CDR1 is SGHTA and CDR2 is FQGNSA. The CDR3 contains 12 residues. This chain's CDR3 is CASSLLNSPLHF. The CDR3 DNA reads TGTGCCAGCAGCTTACTAAATTCACCCCTCCACTTT.

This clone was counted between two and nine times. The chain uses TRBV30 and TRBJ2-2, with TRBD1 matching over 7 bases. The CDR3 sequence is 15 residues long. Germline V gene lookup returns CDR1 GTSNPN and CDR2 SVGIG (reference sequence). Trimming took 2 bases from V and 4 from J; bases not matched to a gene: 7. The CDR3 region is CAWSKRGRGTGELFF. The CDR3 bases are TGTGCCTGGAGTAAGAGGGGGCGCGGCACCGGGGAGCTGTTTTTT. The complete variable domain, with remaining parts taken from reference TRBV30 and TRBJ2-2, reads SQTIHQWPATLVQPVGSPLSLECTVEGTSNPNLYWYRQAAGRGLQLLFYSVGIGQISSEVPQNLSASRPQDRQFILSSKKLLLSDSGFYLCAWSKRGRGTGELFFGEGSRLTVL.

The CDR3 DNA follows: TGCAGCGATACGACCCCTAGCGGGAGATTCACGGGGGAGACCCAGTACTTC. Translated: CSDTTPSGRFTGETQYF. The rearrangement joins TRBV29-1 to TRBJ2-5; 10 bases map to TRBD2. This CDR3 spans 17 amino acids. Germline V gives CDR1 SQVTM, CDR2 ANQGSEA. Losses at the gene ends were 7 bases for V and 5 bases for J; bases not matched to a gene: 19.

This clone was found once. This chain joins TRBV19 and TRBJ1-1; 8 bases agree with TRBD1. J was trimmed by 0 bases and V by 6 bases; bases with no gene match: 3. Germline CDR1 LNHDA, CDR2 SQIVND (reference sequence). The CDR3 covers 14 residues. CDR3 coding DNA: TGTGCCAGTAGGGCGACAGGGGTGAACACTGAAGCTTTCTTT. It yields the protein CASRATGVNTEAFF.

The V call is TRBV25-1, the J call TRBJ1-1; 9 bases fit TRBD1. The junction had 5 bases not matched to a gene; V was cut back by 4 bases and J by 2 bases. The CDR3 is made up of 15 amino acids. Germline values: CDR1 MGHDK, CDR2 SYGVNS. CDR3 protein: CASSGTGEVNTEAFF. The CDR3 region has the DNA TGTGCCAGCAGTGGGACAGGGGAGGTAAACACTGAAGCTTTCTTT.

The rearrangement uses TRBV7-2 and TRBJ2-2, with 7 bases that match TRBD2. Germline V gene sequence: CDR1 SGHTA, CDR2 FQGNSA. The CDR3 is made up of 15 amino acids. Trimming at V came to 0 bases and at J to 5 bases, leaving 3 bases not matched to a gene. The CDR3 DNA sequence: TGTGCCAGCAGCTTAGCGTCGCGGGAGACCGGGGAGCTGTTTTTT. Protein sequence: CASSLASRETGELFF.

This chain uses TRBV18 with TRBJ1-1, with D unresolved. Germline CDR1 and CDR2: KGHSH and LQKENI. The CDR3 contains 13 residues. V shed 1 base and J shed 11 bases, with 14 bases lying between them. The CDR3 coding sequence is TGTGCCAGCTCACCACAGTCCGAGGGTGGCGCTTTCTTT. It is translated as CASSPQSEGGAFF. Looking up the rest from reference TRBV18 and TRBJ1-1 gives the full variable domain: NAGVMQNPRHLVRRRGQEARLRCSPMKGHSHVYWYRQLPEEGLKFMVYLQKENIIDESGMPKERFSAEFPKEGPSILRIQQVVRGDSAAYFCASSPQSEGGAFFGQGTRLTVV.

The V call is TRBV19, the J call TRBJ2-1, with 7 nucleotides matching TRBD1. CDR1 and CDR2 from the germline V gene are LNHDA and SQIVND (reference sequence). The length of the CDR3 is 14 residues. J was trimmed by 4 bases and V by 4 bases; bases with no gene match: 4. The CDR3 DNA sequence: TGTGCCAGTAGTACTCGGACAGGTTACAATGAGCAGTTCTTC. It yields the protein CASSTRTGYNEQFF.